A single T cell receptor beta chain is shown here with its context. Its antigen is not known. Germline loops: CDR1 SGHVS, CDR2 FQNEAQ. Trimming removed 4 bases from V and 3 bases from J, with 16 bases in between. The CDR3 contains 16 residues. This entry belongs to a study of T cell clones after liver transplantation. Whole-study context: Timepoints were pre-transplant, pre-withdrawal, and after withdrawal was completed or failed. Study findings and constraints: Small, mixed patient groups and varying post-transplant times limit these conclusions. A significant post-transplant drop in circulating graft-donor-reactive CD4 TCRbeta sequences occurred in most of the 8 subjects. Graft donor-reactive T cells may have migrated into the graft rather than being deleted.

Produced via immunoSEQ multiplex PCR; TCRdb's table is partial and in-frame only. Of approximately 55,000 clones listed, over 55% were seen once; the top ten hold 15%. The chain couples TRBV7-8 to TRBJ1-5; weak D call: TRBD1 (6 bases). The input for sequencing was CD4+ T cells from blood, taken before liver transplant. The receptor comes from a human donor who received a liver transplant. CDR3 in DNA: TGTGCCAGCAGCTCGCGATTGGACAGCAACAATCAGCCCCAGCATTTT. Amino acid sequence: CASSSRLDSNNQPQHF. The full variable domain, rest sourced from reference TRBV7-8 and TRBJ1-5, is GAGVSQSPRYKVAKRGQDVALRCDPISGHVSLFWYQQALGQGPEFLTYFQNEAQLDKSGLPSDRFFAERPEGSVSTLKIQRTQQEDSAVYLCASSSRLDSNNQPQHFGDGTRLSIL.